Listed below are T cell receptor beta chains from one sample, sequenced in a study of T-cell reconstitution after alpha-beta-depleted transplantation in children. One entry per CDR3 protein results from TCRdb running MiXCR on the PCR reads. The sample yields some 500,000 distinct CDR3 sequences, about a sixth seen once. This sample comprised PBMCs from the stem cell graft donor, obtained from the stem cell graft. These receptors all come from a human donor who donated a stem cell graft to a child with acute lymphoblastic leukemia. CDR3s include the opening cysteine and the closing phenylalanine or tryptophan.

J | V | CDR3
TRBJ2-3 | TRBV2 | CASKSSGVTDTQYF
TRBJ2-4 | TRBV9 | CASSAYPGALAKNIQYF
TRBJ2-1 | TRBV5-1 | CASSLVLAGVGEQFF
TRBJ2-2 | TRBV5-1 | CASSPGVATGDTGELFF
TRBJ1-5 | TRBV5-5 | CASSFGPLGPQHF
TRBJ2-3 | TRBV5-1 | CASSLGVGTDTQYF
TRBJ2-1 | TRBV14 | CASSNRGRSYNEQFF
TRBJ2-1 | TRBV7-9 | CASSLDWDGVTPEQFF
TRBJ1-6 | TRBV7-9 | CASSPSRGPRGNSPLHF
TRBJ1-1 | TRBV29-1 | CSVGEDAEAFF
TRBJ1-1 | TRBV29-1 | CSLRDRGAGTEAFF
TRBJ1-3 | TRBV5-1 | CASSPGPYSGNTIYF
TRBJ2-5 | TRBV11-1 | CASSLDGEETQYF
TRBJ1-3 | TRBV7-8 | CASSKTGTGRGNTIYF
TRBJ2-3 | TRBV7-9 | CASSPLGSTDTQYF
TRBJ2-7 | TRBV29-1 | CSVDGVQGTTYEQYF
TRBJ2-7 | TRBV5-1 | CASSRETGHSYEQYF
TRBJ2-1 | TRBV7-6 | CASSRYRGDEQFF
TRBJ2-7 | TRBV7-9 | CASSLLTDSYEQYF
TRBJ1-1 | TRBV6-1 | CASNPSWDTEAFF
TRBJ2-1 | TRBV12-3/TRBV12-4 | CASSLADLRGEQFF
TRBJ1-1 | TRBV18 | CASSPGQGGNTEAFF
TRBJ2-1 | TRBV11-2 | CASSLDRSEQFF
TRBJ2-3 | TRBV3-1 | CASSQEGQGADTQYF
TRBJ2-3 | TRBV13 | CASSLVGPPQYF
TRBJ2-1 | TRBV4-1 | CASSPWGGANNEQFF
TRBJ1-4 | TRBV4-1 | CASSQLTRAATNEKLFF
TRBJ1-1 | TRBV29-1 | CSVDGGTGWNTEAFF
TRBJ1-1 | TRBV6-1 | CASSPYRATGNVNTEAFF
TRBJ2-3 | TRBV20-1 | CSSTPSLDTQYF
TRBJ1-3 | TRBV7-2 | CASSPGQGRSGNTIYF
TRBJ2-3 | TRBV20-1 | CSADPGLSTDTQYF
TRBJ2-1 | TRBV25-1 | CASSNLAGGPHNEQFF
TRBJ2-2 | TRBV11-2 | CASSTGTGHQMQYTGELFF
TRBJ2-1 | TRBV14 | CASSPPSRGKGDNEQFF
TRBJ2-2 | TRBV9 | CASAARSGTGELFF
TRBJ1-1 | TRBV27 | CASSRDRVDTEAFF
TRBJ2-7 | TRBV15 | CATSTGGSYEQYF
TRBJ2-3 | TRBV20-1 | CSAKRGADTQYF
TRBJ2-7 | TRBV3-1 | CASSQGPHEQYF
TRBJ2-1 | TRBV5-1 | CASSRGLAGGDNEQFF
TRBJ1-6 | TRBV25-1 | CASSEPGIYSSYNSPLHF
TRBJ2-7 | TRBV7-9 | CASRETERLAGAHEQYF
TRBJ1-3 | TRBV12-5 | CASGLVLGGTDTIYF
TRBJ2-2 | TRBV29-1 | CSVRGADTGELFF
TRBJ1-1 | TRBV30 | CAWSRGIEAFF
TRBJ2-4 | TRBV28 | CASSPMYGGGNIQYF
TRBJ2-2 | TRBV7-9 | CTSSFSTGELFF
TRBJ2-1 | TRBV27 | CASSLVSSSYNEQFF
TRBJ2-2 | TRBV15 | CATMRPPATGELFF